Following are 17 T cell receptor beta chains from one sample sequenced in a study of T cells in Graves' hyperthyroidism and ophthalmopathy. The CDR3 regions of TCR beta were amplified from RNA transcripts. First-round RT-PCR of the TCR CDR3 relied on the HTBI primer set. TCRdb analysed the multiplex PCR reads with MiXCR anew, one entry per CDR3 protein. The sample includes around 350,000 distinct CDR3 sequences, around 13% seen only once; the top ten take 15% to 20%. Sequencing input: blood. These receptors were taken from a woman younger than 45 with Graves' ophthalmopathy.

This clonotype came up once. This may be a read error: a much more frequent sequence differs by one nucleotide. V and J are TRBV28 and TRBJ1-5; maybe TRBD1 (5 bases). The CDR3 consists of 12 residues. Germline assignment: CDR1 MDHEN and CDR2 SYDVKM. V lost 8 bases and J 5 bases, leaving 10 bases between the germline ends. The CDR3 bases are TGTGCCAGCCACAGGAACGATCAGCCCCAGCATTTT. Translated, it gives CASHRNDQPQHF.

The genes are TRBV7-2 and TRBJ1-4; a possible D gene is TRBD1 (5 bases). The CDR3 runs to 14 residues. CDR1 and CDR2 from the germline V gene are SGHTA and FQGNSA. The V and J ends lost 5 bases and 8 bases respectively, with 15 bases between them. CDR3 DNA sequence: TGTGCCAGCAGCGCCAGGGATTGGGGCGAAAAACTGTTTTTT. Amino acid sequence: CASSARDWGEKLFF.

The J gene is TRBJ2-3, the V gene TRBV20-1; 9 bases fit TRBD1. Germline V gene data show CDR1 as DFQATT and CDR2 as SNEGSKA (reference sequence). Losses at the gene ends were 1 base for V and 3 bases for J; bases not matched to a gene: 5. There are 15 residues in the CDR3. In DNA form, the CDR3 reads TGCAGTGCTAGAGCCCGGGACAGGGTGACAGATACGCAGTATTTT. Translation: CSARARDRVTDTQYF.

This clonotype has a count of ten or more. The CDR3 is CASSQRQQNTEAFF. CDR3 nucleotide sequence: TGTGCCAGCAGCCAAAGACAGCAGAACACTGAAGCTTTCTTT. The chain combines TRBV3-1 with TRBJ1-1; a possible D gene is TRBD1 (5 bases). This CDR3 is built from 14 residues. V lost 2 bases and J lost 1, with 8 bases in between. Looked up from germline, CDR1 is LGHDT and CDR2 is YNNKEL (reference sequence).

This clonotype was counted only a few times. The chain couples TRBV4-1 to TRBJ2-5; D is possibly TRBD2 (6 bases). The germline V and J ends were trimmed by 0 bases and 9 bases, with 20 bases remaining between them. The CDR3 totals 16 residues. The germline V gene encodes CDR1 MGHRA and CDR2 YSYEKL. The CDR3 protein is CASSQEGVSGKRAQYF. CDR3 sequence (DNA): TGCGCCAGCAGCCAAGAGGGAGTTAGCGGAAAAAGGGCCCAGTACTTC.

CDR3 in amino acids: CASSLGSQQFF. The CDR3 coding sequence is TGTGCCAGCAGCTTAGGCAGTCAGCAGTTCTTC. The chain couples TRBV7-9 to TRBJ2-1; D unresolved. V lost 1 base and J 11 bases, leaving 6 bases between the germline ends. The CDR3 loop spans 11 amino acids. Germline values: CDR1 SEHNR, CDR2 FQNEAQ (reference sequence). The full variable domain, completed using reference TRBV7-9 and TRBJ2-1, is DTGVSQNPRHKITKRGQNVTFRCDPISEHNRLYWYRQTLGQGPEFLTYFQNEAQLEKSRLLSDRFSAERPKGSFSTLEIQRTEQGDSAMYLCASSLGSQQFFGPGTRLTVL.

This clonotype was observed at least ten times. This chain connects TRBV12-5 to TRBJ1-1; TRBD1 might be the D (6 bases). V was pared by 0 bases and J by 7 bases, with 15 bases between. Germline V lookup: CDR1 LGHNT, CDR2 FRNRAP. The CDR3 length is 15 residues. CDR3 region: CASGLVPGAGIEAFF. CDR3 nucleotide sequence: TGTGCTAGTGGTTTGGTACCAGGGGCAGGGATTGAAGCTTTCTTT.

The J gene is TRBJ1-2, the V gene TRBV5-5; D uncertain. CDR1 is SGHKS, CDR2 YYEKEE, per germline (reference sequence). This CDR3 spans 18 amino acids. Trimming took 0 bases from V and 5 from J, leaving 23 bases between them. The CDR3 spells CASSLEVVVEPMTYGYTF. As DNA, the CDR3 is TGTGCCAGCAGCTTGGAGGTGGTTGTGGAACCGATGACATATGGCTACACCTTC.

In its sample, this clonotype was seen many times. V is TRBV27 and J is TRBJ1-6; 8 nucleotides line up with TRBD1. V lost 4 bases to trimming and J lost 7 bases; unmatched junction nucleotides: 3. CDR3 length: 14 residues. Germline CDR1 MNHEY, CDR2 SMNVEV (reference sequence). The CDR3 coding sequence is TGTGCCAGCAGTTGGACAGGGAGGAATTCACCCCTCCACTTT. Its protein is CASSWTGRNSPLHF.

This clonotype showed up just a few times. The genes are TRBV27 and TRBJ2-7; TRBD1 might be the D (6 bases). The CDR3 extends over 17 amino acids. Germline V lookup: CDR1 MNHEY, CDR2 SMNVEV (reference sequence). V was shortened by 5 bases and J by 2 bases, with 22 bases between the two germline ends. CDR3 DNA sequence: TGTGCCAGCAGTAAGACGGGACATCGGCTACCAACCTACGAGCAGTACTTC. It is translated as CASSKTGHRLPTYEQYF.

This clonotype was seen ten or more times. This chain uses TRBV11-2 with TRBJ1-2, with a weak D call TRBD1 (6 bases). The V and J ends lost 4 bases and 3 bases respectively, with 15 bases between them. The CDR3 spans 15 residues. Germline CDR1 SGHAT, CDR2 FQNNGV. CDR3 loop: CASSSLTTGHYGYTF. CDR3 DNA: TGTGCCAGCAGCTCGCTCACAACAGGGCACTATGGCTACACCTTC.

This sequence joins TRBV20-1 and TRBJ2-5; D might be TRBD1 or TRBD2, each matching 5 bases. V was cut by 6 bases and J by 2 bases, with 13 bases left in between. CDR1 DFQATT and CDR2 SNEGSKA come from the germline V gene (reference sequence). There are 13 residues in the CDR3. The CDR3 DNA sequence: TGCAGTGCAACTGGGACCCTACAAGAGACCCAGTACTTC. The encoded protein is CSATGTLQETQYF.

This clonotype was picked up many times. V gene TRBV20-1 combines with J gene TRBJ1-5; 7 nucleotides match TRBD1. Per germline, CDR1 DFQATT and CDR2 SNEGSKA (reference sequence). The CDR3 has 14 residues. The trim removed 6 bases at V and 2 bases at J, leaving 7 bases unmatched. The chain's CDR3 is CSADPTGGNQPQHF. CDR3 nucleotides: TGCAGTGCAGACCCAACAGGGGGCAATCAGCCCCAGCATTTT.

The V call is TRBV27, the J call TRBJ1-4, with 10 bases matching TRBD1. The germline V gene encodes CDR1 MNHEY and CDR2 SMNVEV (reference sequence). Trimming took 5 bases from V and 7 from J; bases not matched to a gene: 10. This CDR3 spans 16 amino acids. CDR3 sequence reads: CASSDTRTGGGEKLFF. The CDR3 region has the DNA TGTGCCAGCAGTGATACCCGGACAGGGGGAGGTGAAAAACTGTTTTTT.

The rearrangement joins TRBV10-3 to TRBJ1-5; D not certain. V lost 5 bases to trimming and J lost 5 bases, with 19 bases between them. The CDR3 extends over 16 amino acids. Germline assignment: CDR1 ENHRY and CDR2 SYGVKD. For the CDR3, the DNA is TGTGCCATCAGTAAAGACCGCCCCGGGTCCGATCAGCCCCAGCATTTT. It yields the protein CAISKDRPGSDQPQHF.

The CDR3 DNA reads TGTGCCAGCAGCTTGGGGGGACAGAGGAATTCACCCCTCCACTTT. Its protein is CASSLGGQRNSPLHF. The V gene is TRBV5-4, the J gene TRBJ1-6; 7 nucleotides align to TRBD1. Trimming at V came to 0 bases and at J to 7 bases, leaving 4 bases not matched to a gene. Germline CDR1 SGHNT, CDR2 YYREEE (reference sequence). The CDR3 consists of 15 residues. Full variable domain (remainder filled in from reference TRBV5-4 and TRBJ1-6): ETGVTQSPTHLIKTRGQQVTLRCSSQSGHNTVSWYQQALGQGPQFIFQYYREEENGRGNFPPRFSGLQFPNYSSELNVNALELDDSALYLCASSLGGQRNSPLHFGNGTRLTVT.

There are a few counts of this clonotype. Because the CDR3 is missing its conserved closing phenylalanine or tryptophan, this is likely a read error. The chain joins TRBV27 to TRBJ1-2; maybe TRBD1 (6 bases). Germline V gives CDR1 MNHEY, CDR2 SMNVEV (reference sequence). Between the trimmed V and J ends, which lost 6 bases and 2 bases, there was a span of 10 bases. The CDR3 has 13 residues. The CDR3 loop is CASRLQGNYGYTS. CDR3 sequence (DNA): TGTGCCAGCAGACTACAGGGAAACTATGGCTACACCTCC.